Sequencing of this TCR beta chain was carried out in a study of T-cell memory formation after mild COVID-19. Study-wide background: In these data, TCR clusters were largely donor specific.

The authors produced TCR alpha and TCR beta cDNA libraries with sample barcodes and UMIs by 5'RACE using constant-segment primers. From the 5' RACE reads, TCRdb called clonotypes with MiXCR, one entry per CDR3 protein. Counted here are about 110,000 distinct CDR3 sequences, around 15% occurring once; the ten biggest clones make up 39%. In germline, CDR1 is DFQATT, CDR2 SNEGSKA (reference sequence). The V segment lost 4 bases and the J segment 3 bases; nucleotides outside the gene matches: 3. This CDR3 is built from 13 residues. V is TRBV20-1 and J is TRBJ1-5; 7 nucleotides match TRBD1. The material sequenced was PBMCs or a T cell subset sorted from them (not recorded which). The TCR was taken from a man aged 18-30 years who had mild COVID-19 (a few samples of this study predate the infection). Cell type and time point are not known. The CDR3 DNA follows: TGCAGTGCTACCGGGACAGTCAATCAGCCCCAGCATTTT. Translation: CSATGTVNQPQHF.